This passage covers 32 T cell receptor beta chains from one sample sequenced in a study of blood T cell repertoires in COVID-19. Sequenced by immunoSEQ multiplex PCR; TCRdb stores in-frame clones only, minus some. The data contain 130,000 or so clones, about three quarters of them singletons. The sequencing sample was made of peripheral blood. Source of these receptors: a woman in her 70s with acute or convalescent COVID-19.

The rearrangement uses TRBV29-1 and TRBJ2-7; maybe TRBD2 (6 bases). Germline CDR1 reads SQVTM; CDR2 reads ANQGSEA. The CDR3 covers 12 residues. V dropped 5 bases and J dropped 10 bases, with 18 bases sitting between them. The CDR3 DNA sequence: TGCAGCGTTTCATGGGACTCAAAATCACAGTACTTC. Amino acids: CSVSWDSKSQYF.

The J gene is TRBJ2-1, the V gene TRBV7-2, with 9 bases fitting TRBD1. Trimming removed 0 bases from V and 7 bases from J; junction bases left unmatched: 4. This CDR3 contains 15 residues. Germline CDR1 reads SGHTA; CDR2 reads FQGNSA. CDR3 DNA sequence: TGTGCCAGCAGCTTAGCTGGGACAGGGTTGAATGAGCAGTTCTTC. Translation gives CASSLAGTGLNEQFF. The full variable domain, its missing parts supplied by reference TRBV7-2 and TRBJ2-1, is GAGVSQSPSNKVTEKGKDVELRCDPISGHTALYWYRQSLGQGLEFLIYFQGNSAPDKSGLPSDRFSAERTGGSVSTLTIQRTQQEDSAVYLCASSLAGTGLNEQFFGPGTRLTVL.

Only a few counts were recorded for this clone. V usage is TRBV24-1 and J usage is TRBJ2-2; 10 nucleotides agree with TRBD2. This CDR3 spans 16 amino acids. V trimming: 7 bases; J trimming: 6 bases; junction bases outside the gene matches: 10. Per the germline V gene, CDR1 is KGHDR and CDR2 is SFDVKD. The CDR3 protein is CATRSQAGGPAGELFF. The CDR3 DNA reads TGTGCCACCAGATCGCAAGCGGGAGGGCCGGCCGGGGAGCTGTTTTTT.

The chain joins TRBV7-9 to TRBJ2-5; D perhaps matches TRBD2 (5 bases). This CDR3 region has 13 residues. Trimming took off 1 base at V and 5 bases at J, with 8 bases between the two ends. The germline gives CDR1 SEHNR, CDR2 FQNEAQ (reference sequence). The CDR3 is CASSLVGGETQYF. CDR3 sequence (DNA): TGTGCCAGCAGCTTAGTTGGCGGGGAGACCCAGTACTTC.

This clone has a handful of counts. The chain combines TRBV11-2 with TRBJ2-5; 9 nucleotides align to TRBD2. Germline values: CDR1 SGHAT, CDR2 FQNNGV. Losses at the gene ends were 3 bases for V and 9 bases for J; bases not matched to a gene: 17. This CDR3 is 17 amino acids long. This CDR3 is CASSFVLAGALFGSQYF. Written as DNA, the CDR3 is TGTGCCAGCAGCTTCGTGTTAGCGGGGGCTCTATTCGGGTCCCAGTACTTC.

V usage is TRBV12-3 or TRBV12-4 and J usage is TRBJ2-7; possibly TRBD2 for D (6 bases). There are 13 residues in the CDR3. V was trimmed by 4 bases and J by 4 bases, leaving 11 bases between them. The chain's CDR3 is CASSYGGGYEQYF. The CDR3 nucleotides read TGTGCCAGCAGTTACGGGGGTGGTTACGAGCAGTACTTC.

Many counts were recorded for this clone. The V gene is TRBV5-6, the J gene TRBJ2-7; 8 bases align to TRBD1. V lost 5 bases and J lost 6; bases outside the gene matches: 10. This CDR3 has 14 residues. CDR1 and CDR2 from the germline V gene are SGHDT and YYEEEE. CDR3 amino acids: CASRAIGQGGEQYF. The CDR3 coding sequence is TGTGCCAGCAGAGCGATCGGACAGGGAGGCGAGCAGTACTTC.

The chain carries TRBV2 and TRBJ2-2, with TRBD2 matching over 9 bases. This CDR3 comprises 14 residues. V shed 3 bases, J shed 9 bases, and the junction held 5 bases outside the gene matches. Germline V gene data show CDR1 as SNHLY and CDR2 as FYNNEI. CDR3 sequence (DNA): TGTGCCAGCAGTGAGGGAGCGGGAGGCCGGGAGCTGTTTTTT. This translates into CASSEGAGGRELFF.

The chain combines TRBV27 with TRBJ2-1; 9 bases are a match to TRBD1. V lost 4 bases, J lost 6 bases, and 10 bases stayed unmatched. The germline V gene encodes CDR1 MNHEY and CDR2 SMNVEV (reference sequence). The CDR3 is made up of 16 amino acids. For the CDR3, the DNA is TGTGCCAGCAGTTACGGCGACAGGGGGTTTCTCAATGAGCAGTTCTTC. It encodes CASSYGDRGFLNEQFF.

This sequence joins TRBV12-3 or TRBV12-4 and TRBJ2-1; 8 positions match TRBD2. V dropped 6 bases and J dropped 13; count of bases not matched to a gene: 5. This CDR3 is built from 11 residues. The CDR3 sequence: CASSKGTSQFF. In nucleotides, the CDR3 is TGTGCCAGCAGCAAAGGGACTAGTCAGTTCTTC.

This CDR3 is CASSPGTGGHYNEQFF. The CDR3, as DNA: TGTGCCAGCAGCCCCGGGACAGGGGGGCACTACAATGAGCAGTTCTTC. V usage is TRBV27 and J usage is TRBJ2-1; 11 nucleotides line up with TRBD1. The CDR3 length is 16 residues. With 6 bases clipped from V and 3 bases from J, the junction kept 7 bases outside the gene matches. Germline CDR1 is MNHEY and CDR2 is SMNVEV (reference sequence).

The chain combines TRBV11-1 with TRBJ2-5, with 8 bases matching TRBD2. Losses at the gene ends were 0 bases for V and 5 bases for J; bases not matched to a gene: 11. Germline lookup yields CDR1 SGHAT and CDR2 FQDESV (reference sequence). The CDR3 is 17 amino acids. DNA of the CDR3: TGTGCCAGCAGCTTAGCCAAGTGGGGAGCGGGAGATGAGACCCAGTACTTC. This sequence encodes CASSLAKWGAGDETQYF.

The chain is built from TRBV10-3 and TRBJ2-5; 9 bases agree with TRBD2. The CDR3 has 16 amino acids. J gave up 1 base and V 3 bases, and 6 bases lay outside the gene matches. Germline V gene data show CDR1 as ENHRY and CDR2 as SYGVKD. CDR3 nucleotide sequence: TGTGCCATCAGTGAAGCGGGGGGCGGCACCCAAGAGACCCAGTACTTC. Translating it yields CAISEAGGGTQETQYF.

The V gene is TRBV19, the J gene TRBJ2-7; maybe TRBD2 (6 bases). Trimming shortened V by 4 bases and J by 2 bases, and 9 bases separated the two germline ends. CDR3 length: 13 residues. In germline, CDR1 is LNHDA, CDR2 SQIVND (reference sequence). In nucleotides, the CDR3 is TGTGCCAGTAGTAGCGGGAATACCTACGAGCAGTACTTC. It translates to CASSSGNTYEQYF.

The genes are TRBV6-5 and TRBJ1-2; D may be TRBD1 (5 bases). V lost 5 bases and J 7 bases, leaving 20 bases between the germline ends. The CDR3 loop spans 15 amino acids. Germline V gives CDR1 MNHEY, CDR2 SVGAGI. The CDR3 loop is CASSPTQTASSGYTF. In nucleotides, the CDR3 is TGTGCCAGCAGTCCGACCCAGACAGCCTCGAGTGGCTACACCTTC.

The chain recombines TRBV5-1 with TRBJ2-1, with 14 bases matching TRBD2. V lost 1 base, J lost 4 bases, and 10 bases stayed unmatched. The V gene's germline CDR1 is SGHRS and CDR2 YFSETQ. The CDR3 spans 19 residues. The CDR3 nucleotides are TGCGCCAGCAGCTTGTGGGGGACTAGCGGGAGAAATGAATACAATGAGCAGTTCTTC. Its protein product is CASSLWGTSGRNEYNEQFF.

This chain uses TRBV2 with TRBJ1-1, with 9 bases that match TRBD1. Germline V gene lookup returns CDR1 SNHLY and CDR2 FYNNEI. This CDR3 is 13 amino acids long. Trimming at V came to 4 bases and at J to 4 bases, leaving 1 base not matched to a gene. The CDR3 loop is CASSVTGGTEAFF. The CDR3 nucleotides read TGTGCCAGCAGTGTGACAGGGGGCACTGAAGCTTTCTTT.

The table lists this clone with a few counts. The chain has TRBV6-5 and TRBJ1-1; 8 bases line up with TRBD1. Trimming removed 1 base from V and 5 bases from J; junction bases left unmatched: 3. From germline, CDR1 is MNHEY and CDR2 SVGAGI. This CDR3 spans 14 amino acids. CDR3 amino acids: CASSYWTGNTEAFF. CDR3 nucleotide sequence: TGTGCCAGCAGTTACTGGACAGGGAATACTGAAGCTTTCTTT.

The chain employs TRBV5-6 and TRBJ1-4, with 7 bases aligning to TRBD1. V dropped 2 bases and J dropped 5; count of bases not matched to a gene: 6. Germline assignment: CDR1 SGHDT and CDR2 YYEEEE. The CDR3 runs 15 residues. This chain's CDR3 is CASSLEGQLNEKLFF. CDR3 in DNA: TGTGCCAGCAGCTTAGAGGGACAGCTGAATGAAAAACTGTTTTTT.

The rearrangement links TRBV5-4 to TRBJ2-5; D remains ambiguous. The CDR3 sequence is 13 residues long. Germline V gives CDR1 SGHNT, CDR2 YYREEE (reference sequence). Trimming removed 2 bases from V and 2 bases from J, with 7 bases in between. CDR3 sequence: CASSLSSQETQYF. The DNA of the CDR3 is TGTGCCAGCAGCTTATCTTCTCAAGAGACCCAGTACTTC.

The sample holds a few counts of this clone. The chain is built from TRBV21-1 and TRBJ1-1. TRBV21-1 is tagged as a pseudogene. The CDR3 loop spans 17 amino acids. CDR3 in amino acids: CASSKHRDIGKNTEAFF. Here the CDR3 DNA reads TGTGCCAGCAGCAAACATCGGGATATCGGGAAGAACACTGAAGCTTTCTTT.

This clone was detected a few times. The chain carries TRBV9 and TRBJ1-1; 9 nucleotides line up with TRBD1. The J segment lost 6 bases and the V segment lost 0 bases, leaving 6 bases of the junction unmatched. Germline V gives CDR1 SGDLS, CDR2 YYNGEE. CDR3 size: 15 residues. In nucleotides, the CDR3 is TGTGCCAGCAGCGTAGAAGGGACAGGGACATCTGAAGCTTTCTTT. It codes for CASSVEGTGTSEAFF.

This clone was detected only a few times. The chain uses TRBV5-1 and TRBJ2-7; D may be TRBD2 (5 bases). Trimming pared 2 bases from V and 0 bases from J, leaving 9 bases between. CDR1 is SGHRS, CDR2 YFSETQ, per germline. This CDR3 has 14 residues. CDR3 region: CASSFRRDSYEQYF. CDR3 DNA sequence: TGCGCCAGCAGCTTTCGACGGGACTCCTACGAGCAGTACTTC.

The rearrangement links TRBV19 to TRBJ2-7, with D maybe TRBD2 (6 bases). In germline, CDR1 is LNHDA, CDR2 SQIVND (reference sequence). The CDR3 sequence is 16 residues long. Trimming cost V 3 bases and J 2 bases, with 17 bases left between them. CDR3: CASSIKFGSDTYEQYF. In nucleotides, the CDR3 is TGTGCCAGTAGTATTAAGTTCGGGAGTGATACCTACGAGCAGTACTTC. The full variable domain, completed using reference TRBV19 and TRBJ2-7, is DGGITQSPKYLFRKEGQNVTLSCEQNLNHDAMYWYRQDPGQGLRLIYYSQIVNDFQKGDIAEGYSVSREKKESFPLTVTSAQKNPTAFYLCASSIKFGSDTYEQYFGPGTRLTVT.

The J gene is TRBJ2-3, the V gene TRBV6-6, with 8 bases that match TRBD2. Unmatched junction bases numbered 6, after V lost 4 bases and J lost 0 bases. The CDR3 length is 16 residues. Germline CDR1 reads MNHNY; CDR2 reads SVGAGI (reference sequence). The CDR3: CASSSAGGLSTDTQYF. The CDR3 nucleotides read TGTGCCAGCAGTTCCGCGGGGGGCTTAAGCACAGATACGCAGTATTTT.

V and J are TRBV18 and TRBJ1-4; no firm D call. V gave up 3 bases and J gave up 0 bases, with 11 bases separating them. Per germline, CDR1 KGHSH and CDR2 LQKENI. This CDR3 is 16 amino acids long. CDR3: CASSPRVAATNEKLFF. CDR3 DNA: TGTGCCAGCTCACCGAGAGTAGCTGCAACTAATGAAAAACTGTTTTTT.

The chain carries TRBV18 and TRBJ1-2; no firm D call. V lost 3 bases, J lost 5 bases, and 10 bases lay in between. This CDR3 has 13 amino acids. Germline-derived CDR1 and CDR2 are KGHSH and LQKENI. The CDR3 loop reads CASSPTQEYGYTF. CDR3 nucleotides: TGTGCCAGCTCACCTACCCAGGAATATGGCTACACCTTC. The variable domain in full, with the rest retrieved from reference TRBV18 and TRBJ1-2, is NAGVMQNPRHLVRRRGQEARLRCSPMKGHSHVYWYRQLPEEGLKFMVYLQKENIIDESGMPKERFSAEFPKEGPSILRIQQVVRGDSAAYFCASSPTQEYGYTFGSGTRLTVV.

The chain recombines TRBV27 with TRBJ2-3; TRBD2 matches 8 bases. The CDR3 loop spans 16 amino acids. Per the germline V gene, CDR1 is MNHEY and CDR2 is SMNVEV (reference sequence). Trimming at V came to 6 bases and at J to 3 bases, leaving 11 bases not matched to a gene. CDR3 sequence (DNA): TGTGCCAGCAGAAAGGGTTCGGGGGGGGCGACAGATACGCAGTATTTT. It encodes CASRKGSGGATDTQYF.

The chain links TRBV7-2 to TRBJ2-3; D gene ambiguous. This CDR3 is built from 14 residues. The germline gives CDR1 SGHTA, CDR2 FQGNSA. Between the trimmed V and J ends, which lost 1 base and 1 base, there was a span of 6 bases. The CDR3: CASSLGPRTDTQYF. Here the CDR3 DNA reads TGTGCCAGCAGCTTAGGGCCCCGCACAGATACGCAGTATTTT.

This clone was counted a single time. CDR3: CSVHTGQGADRYTF. The CDR3 coding sequence is TGCAGCGTCCATACGGGACAGGGGGCTGATCGCTACACCTTC. V gene TRBV29-1 combines with J gene TRBJ1-2, with 12 bases matching TRBD1. V lost 6 bases to trimming and J lost 9 bases; unmatched junction nucleotides: 11. The CDR3 extends over 14 amino acids. Germline loops: CDR1 SQVTM, CDR2 ANQGSEA.

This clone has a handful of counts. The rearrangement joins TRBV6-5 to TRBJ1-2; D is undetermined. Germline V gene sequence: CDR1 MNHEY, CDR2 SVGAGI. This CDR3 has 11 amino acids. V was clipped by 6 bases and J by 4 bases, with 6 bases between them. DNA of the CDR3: TGTGCCAGCAGCCGGGGCTATGGCTACACCTTC. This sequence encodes CASSRGYGYTF.

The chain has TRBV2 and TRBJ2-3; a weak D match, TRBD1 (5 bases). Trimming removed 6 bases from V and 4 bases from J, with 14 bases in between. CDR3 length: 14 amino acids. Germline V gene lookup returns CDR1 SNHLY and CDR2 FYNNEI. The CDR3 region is CASRGGQGSDTQYF. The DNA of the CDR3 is TGTGCCAGCAGGGGTGGGCAGGGTTCAGATACGCAGTATTTT.